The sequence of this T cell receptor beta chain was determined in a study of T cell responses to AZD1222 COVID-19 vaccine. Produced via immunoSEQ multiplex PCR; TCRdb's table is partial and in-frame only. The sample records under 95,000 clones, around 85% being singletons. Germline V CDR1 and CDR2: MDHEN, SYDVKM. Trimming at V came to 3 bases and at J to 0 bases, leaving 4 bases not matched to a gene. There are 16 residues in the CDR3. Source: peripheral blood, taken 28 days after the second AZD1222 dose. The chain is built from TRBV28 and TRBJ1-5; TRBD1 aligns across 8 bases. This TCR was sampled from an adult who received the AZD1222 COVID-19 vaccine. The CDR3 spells CASSFRTGPSNQPQHF. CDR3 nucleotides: TGTGCCAGCAGTTTCCGGACAGGGCCTAGCAATCAGCCCCAGCATTTT.